This T cell receptor beta chain originates from a study of CD8 T cells in seronegative destructive rheumatoid arthritis (dated by TCRdb to the early 2020s). For context, the study as a whole: Most of the eight CND-RA patients were receiving biological drugs at sampling. Rather than undergoing new sequencing, the seropositive RA, seronegative RA and healthy control comparison cohorts were drawn from an earlier published TCRbeta dataset. Peripheral CD8+ TCRbeta repertoires of CCP-negative destructive rheumatoid arthritis (CND-RA) patients were compared with newly diagnosed seropositive RA, seronegative RA and healthy controls. The full study reports these points: Because diagnostic samples were lacking, the TCR repertoire differences may partly reflect years of poor disease control rather than having been present at onset. No public clonotype enrichment survived Benjamini-Hochberg correction across the approximately 120,000 clonotypes tested. Once age was adjusted for, the CD8+ TCRbeta repertoires of CND-RA patients appeared less diverse and more clonal than the repertoires of other RA subtypes. The small size of the CND-RA cohort was acknowledged as a study limitation. Compared with controls and other RA subtypes, CND-RA repertoires contained more CMV-reactive and fewer influenza A-reactive CD8+ TCRbeta sequences. A distinct set of enriched public clonotypes appeared to be carried by CND-RA patients, and this finding was interpreted by the authors as support for a separate disease subset.

Genomic DNA from CD8+ cells was used for TCRbeta sequencing, which was performed according to the manufacturer's instructions. The immunoSEQ assay was used for TCRbeta sequencing, which was carried out at a genomics technology centre in Finland. The authors' analysis ran thus. Clonotype tables from the immunoSEQ preprocessing pipeline were converted to VDJtools format, and non-productive clonotypes were removed. Any sample with fewer than 10,000 reads was excluded, the remaining samples were subsampled to 10,000 reads, and most of the eight CND-RA samples made it through. The VDJtools CalcDiversityStats function was applied to data subsampled to 10,000 reads to calculate Shannon-Wiener, Simpson and clonality indices. Non-singleton TCRbeta clonotypes were hard-matched, with no mismatches allowed, against VDJdb to infer antigen specificity. Clusters with potentially shared antigen targets were formed by grouping CDR3 sequences that differed by one amino acid (Hamming distance 1). Public clonotypes were tested for group enrichment with one-sided Fisher's exact tests after resampling groups to six samples, repeated ten times. The table comes from immuneACCESS by way of TCRdb, which keeps in-frame sequences with V and J called. Part of the clones is missing from these tables; in studies checked, under half for an unresolved V gene and the rest for unknown reasons. V, J and clone size were drawn from that table, and D and trimming were deduced from the DNA. The sample table contains 10,000 to 15,000 clones; only one count was recorded for 80% to 85% of them. The ten largest make up over 25% of the sample.

CDR1 and CDR2, looked up from the germline V gene (reference sequence), are SGHNT and YYREEE. Inclusive of the bounding cysteine and phenylalanine, the CDR3 is 15 residues long. Of the read, only the CDR3 DNA is kept; its 45 bases are in frame from base 1. V is cut by 4 bases and J by 3 bases, and the space between the germline ends is 13 bases. The CND-RA patients tested negative on the clinical CCP2 antibody test, and joint destruction in these patients kept progressing despite active therapy. Every CND-RA patient had failed conventional anti-rheumatic therapy and showed typical joint destruction in the wrists and ankles. CND-RA patients were sampled not at diagnosis but after long disease histories, which in several cases spanned decades. Around 50 millilitres of EDTA-anticoagulated peripheral blood were drawn from each patient. Peripheral blood mononuclear cells were isolated by Ficoll-Paque PLUS density gradient separation. Using AutoMACS magnetic bead positive selection, CD8+ cells were isolated from either fresh or cryopreserved PBMCs, and flow cytometry was used to check purity. Genomic DNA was extracted with Nucleospin Tissue or Tissue XS kits and quantified on a Qubit 2.0 fluorometer.

Points on this clone: Which antigen it targets is not known. The input lacks base qualities; no much larger clone sits a single base away.

Input material: CD8+ T cells from blood. Recombination linked TRBV5-4 to TRBJ2-2; 6 matching bases give a weak D call of TRBD2. This receptor was identified in a woman aged 30-55 years with seronegative destructive rheumatoid arthritis. CDR3 sequence: CASSPLGEDTGELFF. The nucleotide sequence is given as TGTGCCAGCAGCCCCCTCGGGGAGGACACCGGGGAGCTGTTTTTT.